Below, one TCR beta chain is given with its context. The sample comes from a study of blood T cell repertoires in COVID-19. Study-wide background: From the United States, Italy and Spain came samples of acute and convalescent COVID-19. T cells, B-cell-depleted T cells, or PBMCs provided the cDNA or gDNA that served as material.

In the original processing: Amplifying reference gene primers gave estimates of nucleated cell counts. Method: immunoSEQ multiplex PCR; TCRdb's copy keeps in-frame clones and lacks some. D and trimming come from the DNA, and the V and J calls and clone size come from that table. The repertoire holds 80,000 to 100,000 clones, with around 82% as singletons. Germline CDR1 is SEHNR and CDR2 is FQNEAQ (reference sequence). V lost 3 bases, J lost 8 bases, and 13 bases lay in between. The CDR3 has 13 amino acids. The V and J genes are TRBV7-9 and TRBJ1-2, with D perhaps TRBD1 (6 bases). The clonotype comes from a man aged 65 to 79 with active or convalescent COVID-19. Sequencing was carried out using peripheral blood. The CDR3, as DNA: TGTGCCAGCAGCTTTTCTGAGGGGGAGGGCTACACCTTC. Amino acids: CASSFSEGEGYTF.